This TCR beta chain was obtained from a study of response to subunit inactivated influenza vaccine. Study-wide findings and caveats: Few additional T cells are recruited per seasonal influenza vaccination, authors suggested.

TCRdb re-analysed the RT-PCR reads in MiXCR, keeping a single row per CDR3 protein. This table holds more than 450,000 distinct CDR3 sequences, 12% found once. Notes on this clonotype: The target antigen is unknown.

The CDR3 sequence is 17 residues long. The ends were cut back, 3 bases at V and 5 bases at J, with 22 bases in the middle. CDR1 is MNHEY and CDR2 is SMNVEV in the germline V gene (reference sequence). This TCR came from a man in his fifties who received an inactivated influenza vaccine. The chain uses TRBV27 and TRBJ2-5, with D maybe TRBD2 (5 bases). Sequencing used PBMCs from blood, obtained on the day of vaccination. The CDR3 DNA reads as TGTGCCAGCAGTTTGCTTGGGAGCAGGAACCCCGAGGAGACCCAGTACTTC. This codes for CASSLLGSRNPEETQYF.